This T cell receptor beta chain came from a study of blood T cell repertoires in COVID-19. The CDR3 extends over 15 amino acids. Germline V gene lookup returns CDR1 SGHRS and CDR2 YFSETQ. Trimming took off 4 bases at V and 7 bases at J, with 20 bases between the two ends. Individuals aged roughly 18 to 95 years were recruited from approximately 24 US areas. Using immunoSEQ multiplex PCR, the repertoire was profiled, and TCRdb retains in-frame clones only, with some absent. Of about 430,000 clones in the sample, around 89% were seen once. The specimen sequenced was PBMCs or T cells enriched from blood (not recorded which). V usage is TRBV5-1 and J usage is TRBJ2-5; D may be TRBD2 (6 bases). This receptor was identified in a woman in her twenties or thirties with acute COVID-19. The DNA of the CDR3 is TGCGCCAGCAGCGTGGACGGGACTCCCACAAGGACCCAGTACTTC. It encodes CASSVDGTPTRTQYF.